A single sample gave rise to the 23 T cell receptor beta chains below, sequenced in a study of blood T cell repertoires in COVID-19. The method was immunoSEQ multiplex PCR; TCRdb's version includes in-frame clones alone and lacks a portion of them. The sample has about 300,000 clones, about nine tenths seen once. Source material: PBMCs or T cells enriched from blood (not recorded which). The origin of the receptors is a man in his thirties or forties who had recovered from COVID-19.

The chain joins TRBV5-6 to TRBJ1-4, with 9 positions matching TRBD1. V shed 5 bases and J 7 bases; nucleotides not matched to a gene: 6. The CDR3 has 14 residues. Germline CDR1 is SGHDT and CDR2 is YYEEEE. The CDR3 nucleotides are TGTGCCAGCAGTCGGACAGGGGTACGTGAAAAACTGTTTTTT. Protein product: CASSRTGVREKLFF.

The CDR3 region is CASSIRGGQVGTEAFF. CDR3 in DNA: TGTGCCAGTAGTATCAGAGGAGGACAGGTTGGTACTGAAGCTTTCTTT. The chain combines TRBV19 with TRBJ1-1, with 7 bases aligning to TRBD1. Germline V CDR1 and CDR2: LNHDA, SQIVND (reference sequence). The junction had 12 bases not matched to a gene; V was cut back by 3 bases and J by 5 bases. This CDR3 contains 16 residues.

The chain carries TRBV5-1 and TRBJ2-7; TRBD1 agrees at 7 bases. The CDR3 covers 14 residues. Looked up from germline, CDR1 is SGHRS and CDR2 is YFSETQ. V lost 4 bases and J lost 6; bases outside the gene matches: 10. CDR3 DNA sequence: TGCGCCAGCAGCCCGCTCCCAGGACAGGCCGAGCAGTACTTC. Translated, it gives CASSPLPGQAEQYF.

This chain connects TRBV11-2 to TRBJ1-1; the match to TRBD1 covers 10 bases. Germline V CDR1 and CDR2: SGHAT, FQNNGV. The CDR3 spans 14 residues. Trimming cost V 6 bases and J 4 bases; bases outside gene matches: 5. For the CDR3, the DNA is TGTGCCAGCAGTAAAGACAGGGGGCCCACTGAAGCTTTCTTT. Encoded protein: CASSKDRGPTEAFF. Filled out from reference TRBV11-2 and TRBJ1-1, the complete variable domain reads EAGVAQSPRYKIIEKRQSVAFWCNPISGHATLYWYQQILGQGPKLLIQFQNNGVVDDSQLPKDRFSAERLKGVDSTLKIQPAKLEDSAVYLCASSKDRGPTEAFFGQGTRLTVV.

The chain employs TRBV18 and TRBJ1-3; no reliable D call. CDR3 length: 16 amino acids. Germline V gene lookup returns CDR1 KGHSH and CDR2 LQKENI. V was shortened by 4 bases and J by 0 bases, with 13 bases between the two germline ends. CDR3 protein: CASSLNSPDSGNTIYF. The CDR3 region has the DNA TGTGCCAGCTCACTAAACTCACCTGACTCTGGAAACACCATATATTTT.

The V gene is TRBV6-4, the J gene TRBJ2-1; 9 nucleotides align to TRBD2. CDR1 and CDR2 (germline): MRHNA, SNTAGT. After removal of 4 bases from V and 3 bases from J, the junction contained 4 bases not matched to a gene. The CDR3 consists of 15 residues. The CDR3 DNA reads TGTGCCAGCAGTGTGTTAGCGGGGGACTACAATGAGCAGTTCTTC. Translation gives CASSVLAGDYNEQFF.

V and J are TRBV6-1 and TRBJ1-5, with TRBD1 matching 7 bases. CDR1 and CDR2 (germline): MNHNS, SASEGT. This CDR3 contains 15 residues. V lost 3 bases, J lost 2 bases, and 4 bases stayed unmatched. CDR3 in DNA: TGTGCCAGCAGTGAGGAGGGGGCAGGCAATCAGCCCCAGCATTTT. This translates into CASSEEGAGNQPQHF.

The CDR3 sequence: CASGPPGTGVETQYF. The CDR3 DNA follows: TGTGCTAGTGGTCCCCCCGGGACAGGGGTGGAGACCCAGTACTTC. This chain connects TRBV12-5 to TRBJ2-5, with 10 bases aligning to TRBD1. CDR1 is LGHNT, CDR2 FRNRAP, per germline. The V segment lost 5 bases and the J segment 5 bases; nucleotides outside the gene matches: 8. This CDR3 comprises 15 residues.

The rearrangement uses TRBV7-9 and TRBJ1-2, with 8 bases fitting TRBD1. Per the germline V gene, CDR1 is SEHNR and CDR2 is FQNEAQ (reference sequence). Germline trimming cut 5 bases from V and 8 bases from J; bases unmatched to any gene: 7. The CDR3 totals 13 residues. The CDR3 spells CASSIDRGRGYTF. For the CDR3, the DNA is TGTGCCAGCAGCATTGACAGGGGCCGGGGCTACACCTTC.

The genes are TRBV30 and TRBJ1-5, with 7 positions matching TRBD1. J lost 6 bases, V lost 0 bases, and 5 bases had no gene match. Germline loops: CDR1 GTSNPN, CDR2 SVGIG (reference sequence). The CDR3 is made up of 14 amino acids. The CDR3 loop reads CAWSVLQGRQPQHF. The CDR3 nucleotides are TGTGCCTGGAGTGTATTACAGGGGCGTCAGCCCCAGCATTTT.

The chain combines TRBV11-3 with TRBJ1-3; D perhaps matches TRBD1 (5 bases). Trimming left V 5 bases short and J 0 bases short, with 14 bases between. Germline-derived CDR1 and CDR2 are SGHNT and YENEEA. The CDR3 is made up of 16 amino acids. CDR3 sequence reads: CASSQGHLSSGNTIYF. The CDR3 bases are TGTGCCAGCAGCCAAGGACACCTGAGCTCTGGAAACACCATATATTTT.

The chain couples TRBV11-2 to TRBJ2-1; 9 bases map to TRBD1. The CDR3 covers 15 residues. V shed 5 bases and J 2 bases; nucleotides not matched to a gene: 4. Looked up from germline, CDR1 is SGHAT and CDR2 is FQNNGV. CDR3 DNA: TGTGCCAGCAGCCAAAGACAGGGGGCCTACAATGAGCAGTTCTTC. The encoded protein is CASSQRQGAYNEQFF.

The CDR3 sequence: CASDRTPNTEAFF. The CDR3 bases are TGTGCCAGCGATCGAACTCCGAACACTGAAGCTTTCTTT. The chain is built from TRBV19 and TRBJ1-1; D is ambiguous. Trimming pared 9 bases from V and 1 base from J, leaving 12 bases between. The CDR3 covers 13 residues. The V gene's germline CDR1 is LNHDA and CDR2 SQIVND (reference sequence).

This chain links TRBV11-2 with TRBJ2-5; 8 nucleotides match TRBD2. V dropped 5 bases and J dropped 5; count of bases not matched to a gene: 16. The CDR3 spans 17 residues. The V gene's germline CDR1 is SGHAT and CDR2 FQNNGV. The CDR3 nucleotides are TGTGCCAGCAGCGCCCCTCAGGTAGCGGGACCTAGGGAGACCCAGTACTTC. This encodes CASSAPQVAGPRETQYF.

The CDR3 region is CASSLGTSSRETQYF. The CDR3 DNA reads as TGTGCCAGCTCGCTCGGGACTAGCTCTCGGGAGACCCAGTACTTC. The chain joins TRBV18 to TRBJ2-5; 9 positions match TRBD2. Germline V gene data show CDR1 as KGHSH and CDR2 as LQKENI. The CDR3 has 15 residues. J lost 5 bases, V lost 6 bases, and 10 bases had no gene match. Variable domain in full (rest from reference TRBV18 and TRBJ2-5): NAGVMQNPRHLVRRRGQEARLRCSPMKGHSHVYWYRQLPEEGLKFMVYLQKENIIDESGMPKERFSAEFPKEGPSILRIQQVVRGDSAAYFCASSLGTSSRETQYFGPGTRLLVL.

The chain employs TRBV7-9 and TRBJ1-2, with D unresolved. The CDR3 length is 16 residues. Germline V lookup: CDR1 SEHNR, CDR2 FQNEAQ (reference sequence). Trimming shortened V by 4 bases and J by 1 base, and 16 bases separated the two germline ends. In DNA, the CDR3 is TGTGCCAGCAGCTCCTCCTCCCCAGGCCTTAACTATGGCTACACCTTC. This sequence encodes CASSSSSPGLNYGYTF.

The chain employs TRBV12-3 or TRBV12-4 and TRBJ1-2; D remains unclear. CDR3 length: 13 residues. V was shortened by 5 bases and J by 8 bases, with 15 bases between the two germline ends. The CDR3, as DNA: TGTGCCAGCAGTCCCGACTACGATTGGGGCTACACCTTC. Protein sequence: CASSPDYDWGYTF.

The gene calls are TRBV19 and TRBJ2-1; 9 positions match TRBD2. Germline V CDR1 and CDR2: LNHDA, SQIVND (reference sequence). The J segment lost 7 bases and the V segment lost 1 base, leaving 23 bases of the junction unmatched. The CDR3 loop spans 21 amino acids. The CDR3 DNA reads as TGTGCCAGTAGTATAGTTCCAGGTCGCGGTAGCGGGGGACAAGGGGTAAATGAGCAGTTCTTC. Translated, it gives CASSIVPGRGSGGQGVNEQFF.

The count of this clone is one. This sequence joins TRBV19 and TRBJ2-3, with a tentative D call TRBD2 (6 bases). The CDR3 has 14 amino acids. Trimming shortened V by 3 bases and J by 6 bases, and 13 bases separated the two germline ends. Germline V CDR1 and CDR2: LNHDA, SQIVND (reference sequence). DNA for the CDR3: TGTGCCAGTAGTATGAGTCGCGGAGGGGATACGCAGTATTTT. Translation gives CASSMSRGGDTQYF.

J is TRBJ2-1 and V is TRBV30; 15 nucleotides match TRBD2. V dropped 0 bases and J dropped 8; count of bases not matched to a gene: 5. CDR1 and CDR2 from the germline V gene are GTSNPN and SVGIG (reference sequence). The CDR3 is 16 amino acids. The CDR3 DNA reads TGTGCCTGGAGTGTCGGACTAGCGGGGGGGCGAGATGAGCAGTTCTTC. It translates to CAWSVGLAGGRDEQFF.

CDR3 residues: CASYPWRGDNEQFF. In nucleotides, the CDR3 is TGTGCCAGCTATCCGTGGAGAGGCGACAATGAGCAGTTCTTC. The chain carries TRBV6-5 and TRBJ2-1; D remains unclear. CDR3 length: 14 residues. V lost 8 bases and J lost 5, with 16 bases in between. Germline V gene data show CDR1 as MNHEY and CDR2 as SVGAGI.

This sequence joins TRBV18 and TRBJ2-7, with 9 bases identical to TRBD1. CDR3 length: 15 amino acids. In germline, CDR1 is KGHSH, CDR2 LQKENI. V shed 6 bases, J shed 4 bases, and the junction held 10 bases outside the gene matches. The CDR3 sequence: CASSRPGQGFYEQYF. The CDR3 DNA reads TGTGCCAGCTCGCGCCCGGGACAGGGTTTTTACGAGCAGTACTTC.

V usage is TRBV13 and J usage is TRBJ2-7, with 7 bases lining up with TRBD1. The CDR3 has 16 amino acids. V lost 0 bases to trimming and J lost 3 bases; unmatched junction nucleotides: 8. Germline CDR1 and CDR2: PRHDT and FYEKMQ (reference sequence). CDR3 sequence: CASSLGRDSHYYEQYF. In DNA, the CDR3 is TGTGCCAGCAGCTTAGGCCGGGACAGCCATTACTACGAGCAGTACTTC.